These 3 T cell receptor beta chains share one sample of origin, sequenced in a study of glioma-infiltrating T cells. The iRepertoire nested amplicon-rescue multiplex PCR amplified TCR alpha and beta CDR3s from RNA. TCRdb itself ran the multiplex PCR reads through MiXCR, one entry per CDR3 protein. The data show approximately 110,000 distinct CDR3 sequences, 20% to 25% seen once. Sequencing was carried out using glioma tissue, nonneoplastic brain tissue, or PBMCs (not recorded which). Receptor source: a human donor with low-grade glioma or glioblastoma, undergoing nonglioma brain surgery, or in good health (not recorded which).

This clonotype showed up many times. The chain recombines TRBV7-2 with TRBJ1-6, with 7 bases matching TRBD1. The CDR3 loop spans 18 amino acids. The ends lost 5 bases at V and 0 bases at J; junction bases unmatched: 10. CDR1 SGHTA and CDR2 FQGNSA come from the germline V gene. The CDR3 spells CASSTPTGVSSYNSPLHF. The DNA of the CDR3 is TGTGCCAGCAGCACCCCCACAGGGGTGAGCTCCTATAATTCACCCCTCCACTTT.

This clonotype was found a few times. The J gene is TRBJ2-1, the V gene TRBV7-9; D remains ambiguous. Trimming cost V 2 bases and J 1 base, with 27 bases left between them. Germline V gene lookup returns CDR1 SEHNR and CDR2 FQNEAQ (reference sequence). This CDR3 spans 21 amino acids. CDR3 coding DNA: TGTGCCAGCAGCTTAATCCTCGGTACGGGCCGCGGTCTATGGTCCTACAATGAGCAGTTCTTC. This codes for CASSLILGTGRGLWSYNEQFF.

Note on this clonotype: This sequence may be a read error, since a much larger clone differs from it by one base. V gene TRBV7-9 combines with J gene TRBJ2-1, with 9 bases identical to TRBD1. V shed 5 bases and J 10 bases; nucleotides not matched to a gene: 18. CDR3 length: 17 residues. Germline V gene data show CDR1 as SEHNR and CDR2 as FQNEAQ (reference sequence). The CDR3 region is CASSVGTGNYYSYEQFF. CDR3 coding DNA: TGTGCCAGCAGCGTCGGGACAGGGAACTATTACTCCTACGAGCAGTTCTTC.